A single sample gave rise to the 18 T cell receptor beta chains below, sequenced in a study of T cell responses to AZD1222 COVID-19 vaccine. Here immunoSEQ multiplex PCR was the method, and the copy in TCRdb shows in-frame clones only, minus some. The table has about 61,000 clones, around 90% seen once. This material consisted of peripheral blood, taken on day 0 of AZD1222 vaccination. The source is an adult in good health.

The CDR3 coding sequence is TGTGCCAGCAGTTACCGGGGTTCACCCCTCCACTTT. As protein: CASSYRGSPLHF. J is TRBJ1-6 and V is TRBV6-5; D gene unclear. The CDR3 spans 12 residues. Germline V gene sequence: CDR1 MNHEY, CDR2 SVGAGI. Trimming removed 2 bases at V and 9 bases at J, with 5 bases between.

This rearrangement joins TRBV12-3 or TRBV12-4 to TRBJ1-2; 7 bases match TRBD1. This CDR3 is built from 13 residues. J gave up 3 bases and V 5 bases, and 3 bases lay outside the gene matches. This CDR3 reads CASSDGQDYGYTF. CDR3 nucleotides: TGTGCCAGCAGTGATGGACAGGACTATGGCTACACCTTC.

Only a few counts were recorded for this clone. The CDR3 DNA is TGTGCCAGCAGCTTAGCAGTCGTGGGTCAGCCCCAGCATTTT. Its translation: CASSLAVVGQPQHF. V is TRBV7-2 and J is TRBJ1-5; D remains ambiguous. Trimming cost V 0 bases and J 6 bases, with 9 bases left between them. The CDR3 contains 14 residues. The germline gives CDR1 SGHTA, CDR2 FQGNSA.

The genes are TRBV7-2 and TRBJ1-5, with D unclear. Germline CDR1 is SGHTA and CDR2 is FQGNSA. With 2 bases removed from V and 4 bases from J, the gap between germline ends came to 9 bases. This CDR3 has 14 residues. This CDR3 is CASSLIAGNQPQHF. In nucleotides, the CDR3 is TGTGCCAGCAGCTTAATTGCTGGGAATCAGCCCCAGCATTTT.

The V gene is TRBV7-2, the J gene TRBJ1-6; D is undetermined. CDR3 length: 15 residues. The germline CDR1 and CDR2 sequences are SGHTA and FQGNSA. The ends were cut back, 4 bases at V and 5 bases at J, with 12 bases in the middle. CDR3 loop: CASSSSPRDNSPLHF. The CDR3 bases are TGTGCCAGCAGCTCCTCCCCCCGGGATAATTCACCCCTCCACTTT.

This clone is a singleton in its sample. The V and J genes are TRBV6-2 or TRBV6-3 and TRBJ1-5; no clear D. The germline V and J ends were trimmed by 0 bases and 2 bases, with 11 bases remaining between them. Germline loops: CDR1 MNHEY, CDR2 SVGEGT. This CDR3 spans 16 amino acids. This CDR3 is CASSYSRLAGNQPQHF. The CDR3 DNA reads as TGTGCCAGCAGTTACTCACGGTTAGCTGGCAATCAGCCCCAGCATTTT.

This chain links TRBV30 with TRBJ1-2, with D uncertain. The CDR3 is 14 amino acids. V shed 4 bases and J shed 5 bases, with 17 bases lying between them. CDR1 and CDR2 from the germline V gene are GTSNPN and SVGIG (reference sequence). The CDR3, as DNA: TGTGCCTGGAAAGGAGGGTCCAGAAGGTATGGCTACACCTTC. This gives the protein CAWKGGSRRYGYTF.

This clone was picked up a small number of times. The rearrangement joins TRBV9 to TRBJ1-6, with D perhaps matching TRBD1 (6 bases). The CDR3 totals 14 residues. V shed 2 bases and J shed 5 bases, with 8 bases lying between them. Per germline, CDR1 SGDLS and CDR2 YYNGEE. CDR3 protein: CASSVSGDNSPLHF. The CDR3 bases are TGTGCCAGCAGCGTGTCAGGGGATAATTCACCCCTCCACTTT.

CDR3 residues: CASSHKLNPNTEAFF. CDR3 DNA sequence: TGTGCCAGCAGCCATAAGCTCAACCCGAACACTGAAGCTTTCTTT. The chain combines TRBV3-1 (or the pseudogene TRBV3-2) with TRBJ1-1; D unclear. Germline V lookup: CDR1 LGHDT, CDR2 YNNKEL (reference sequence). The V end lost 3 bases, the J end lost 1 base, and 12 bases lay between the germline ends. CDR3 length: 15 amino acids.

This clone has only one observation. The genes are TRBV3-1 (or the pseudogene TRBV3-2) and TRBJ2-3; D not resolved. Germline V gene sequence: CDR1 LGHDT, CDR2 YNNKEL (reference sequence). The CDR3 consists of 12 residues. V was cut by 4 bases and J by 6 bases, with 8 bases left in between. The CDR3 spells CASSPTSDTQYF. The DNA for the CDR3 is TGTGCCAGCAGCCCGACCAGTGATACGCAGTATTTT.

The rearrangement uses TRBV10-3 and TRBJ1-1, with unresolved D. V was clipped by 7 bases and J by 6 bases, with 12 bases between them. CDR1 is ENHRY and CDR2 is SYGVKD in the germline V gene. This CDR3 has 12 amino acids. The chain's CDR3 is CAITTGASEAFF. The CDR3 nucleotides are TGTGCCATCACCACTGGAGCATCTGAAGCTTTCTTT.

This clone was found a few times. The CDR3 sequence: CSASSGYEQYF. CDR3 DNA sequence: TGCAGTGCTAGTAGCGGATACGAGCAGTACTTC. The chain is built from TRBV20-1 and TRBJ2-7; D might be TRBD2 (6 bases). V was clipped by 3 bases and J by 4 bases, with 7 bases between them. From germline, CDR1 is DFQATT and CDR2 SNEGSKA (reference sequence). This CDR3 has 11 amino acids.

The rearrangement uses TRBV12-3 or TRBV12-4 and TRBJ1-2; TRBD1 is a possible D gene (5 bases). V was shortened by 4 bases and J by 8 bases, with 14 bases between the two germline ends. The CDR3 is made up of 13 amino acids. The CDR3 is CASSSSGLGGYTF. Written as DNA, the CDR3 is TGTGCCAGCAGTTCCTCAGGGCTCGGCGGCTACACCTTC.

The V gene is TRBV5-1, the J gene TRBJ1-5; D perhaps matches TRBD1 (5 bases). Germline CDR1 and CDR2: SGHRS and YFSETQ. Trimming stripped 0 bases from V and 0 bases from J, with 7 bases between. The CDR3 has 15 amino acids. This CDR3 reads CASSLVGASNQPQHF. In DNA, the CDR3 is TGCGCCAGCAGCTTGGTAGGGGCTAGCAATCAGCCCCAGCATTTT. Filled out from reference TRBV5-1 and TRBJ1-5, the complete variable domain reads KAGVTQTPRYLIKTRGQQVTLSCSPISGHRSVSWYQQTPGQGLQFLFEYFSETQRNKGNFPGRFSGRQFSNSRSEMNVSTLELGDSALYLCASSLVGASNQPQHFGDGTRLSIL.

This chain links TRBV7-2 with TRBJ2-1; 13 bases are shared with TRBD2. CDR3 length: 15 amino acids. J lost 7 bases, V lost 5 bases, and 5 bases had no gene match. CDR1 and CDR2 from the germline V gene are SGHTA and FQGNSA. The CDR3 reads CASSPLAGGDNEQFF. CDR3 in DNA: TGTGCCAGCAGCCCACTAGCGGGGGGGGATAATGAGCAGTTCTTC.

V and J are TRBV29-1 and TRBJ2-5, with D uncertain. This CDR3 has 15 amino acids. V lost 1 base and J 3 bases, leaving 15 bases between the germline ends. Germline CDR1 is SQVTM and CDR2 is ANQGSEA. The CDR3 loop is CSVEAPAEPEETQYF. CDR3 in DNA: TGCAGCGTTGAAGCCCCGGCAGAACCGGAAGAGACCCAGTACTTC.

This chain links TRBV9 with TRBJ2-3; perhaps TRBD1 as D (6 bases). Germline V gene sequence: CDR1 SGDLS, CDR2 YYNGEE. Deletions cut 2 bases from V and 5 bases from J, with 18 bases between. The CDR3 runs 16 residues. CDR3 residues: CASSVRPGVAVDTQYF. CDR3 DNA sequence: TGTGCCAGCAGCGTCCGCCCAGGGGTCGCGGTAGATACGCAGTATTTT.

The chain combines TRBV12-3 or TRBV12-4 with TRBJ2-3; the D is unclear. V dropped 6 bases and J dropped 6 bases, with 10 bases sitting between them. This CDR3 region has 12 residues. The CDR3 here is CASSRYGDTQYF. As DNA, the CDR3 is TGTGCCAGCAGCCGATATGGGGATACGCAGTATTTT.